The TCR beta chain under discussion was sequenced for a study of blood T cell repertoires in COVID-19. Study as a whole: Samples came from the United States, Italy and Spain, spanning acute and convalescent COVID-19. T cells, B-cell-depleted T cells, or PBMCs supplied cDNA or gDNA.

Authors' analysis steps: Cell counts per sample came from amplifying reference gene primers. Method: immunoSEQ multiplex PCR; TCRdb's copy keeps in-frame clones and lacks some. The V and J calls and clone size are taken from that table; D and trimming were inferred from the DNA. Of about 120,000 clones in the sample, 85% to 90% were seen once. The V end was cut by 6 bases, the J end by 5 bases, with 8 bases between. This CDR3 is 12 amino acids long. Germline V lookup: CDR1 MNHEY, CDR2 SVGEGT. Input material: peripheral blood. The receptor comes from a woman aged 45-60 years with acute or convalescent COVID-19. The rearrangement links TRBV6-2 or TRBV6-3 to TRBJ2-1; D ambiguous. The CDR3 loop is CASSAMNNEQFF. DNA of the CDR3: TGTGCCAGCAGCGCTATGAACAATGAGCAGTTCTTC.